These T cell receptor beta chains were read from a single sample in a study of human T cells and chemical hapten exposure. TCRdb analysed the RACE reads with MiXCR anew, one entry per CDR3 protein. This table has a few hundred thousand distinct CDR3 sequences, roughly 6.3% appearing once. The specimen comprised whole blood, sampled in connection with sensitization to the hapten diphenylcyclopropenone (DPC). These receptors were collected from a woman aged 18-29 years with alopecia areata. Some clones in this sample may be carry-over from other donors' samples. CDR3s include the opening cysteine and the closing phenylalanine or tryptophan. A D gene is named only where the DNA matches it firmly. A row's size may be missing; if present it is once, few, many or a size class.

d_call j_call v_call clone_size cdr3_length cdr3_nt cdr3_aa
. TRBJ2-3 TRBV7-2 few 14 TGTGCCAGCAGCCCCGGAAGAGGGGGAGATACGCAGTATTTT CASSPGRGGDTQYF
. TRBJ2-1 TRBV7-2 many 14 TGTGCCAGCATCGGCCGGACTGGGTTGAATGAGCAGTTCTTC CASIGRTGLNEQFF
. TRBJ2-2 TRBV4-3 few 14 TGCGCCAGCAGCCAAGACGGTAACACCGGGGAGCTGTTTTTT CASSQDGNTGELFF
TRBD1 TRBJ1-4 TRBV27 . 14 TGTGCCAGCAGTAAGACAGGGGCGCTTGAAAAACTGTTTTTT CASSKTGALEKLFF
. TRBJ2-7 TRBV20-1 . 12 TGCAGTGCTAGGGACCCGATATCCGAGCAGTACTTC CSARDPISEQYF
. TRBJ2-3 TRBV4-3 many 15 TGCGCCAGCAGCCAAGCCAACATGGACACAGATACGCAGTATTTT CASSQANMDTDTQYF
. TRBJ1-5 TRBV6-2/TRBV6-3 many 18 TGTGCCAGCAGTTACTCGTTATCATCTAACAGCTTCAATCAGCCCCAGCATTTT CASSYSLSSNSFNQPQHF
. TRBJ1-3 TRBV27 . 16 TGTGCCAGCAGTCCGACAATGGTTAACTCTGGAAACACCATATATTTT CASSPTMVNSGNTIYF
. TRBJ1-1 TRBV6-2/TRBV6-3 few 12 TGTGCCAGCAGCCAGGGACCCCTAGAAGCTTTCTTT CASSQGPLEAFF
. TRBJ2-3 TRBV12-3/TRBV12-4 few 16 TGTGCCAGCAGTTTAACCGGGCAGGGGAGCACAGATACGCAGTATTTT CASSLTGQGSTDTQYF
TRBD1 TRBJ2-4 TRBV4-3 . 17 TGCGCCAGCAGCCAAGAAGGACCGGGACAGGGTAGAGACATTCAGTACTTC CASSQEGPGQGRDIQYF
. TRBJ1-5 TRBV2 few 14 TGTGCCAGCAGCGAGATTGTGAGGGATCAGCCCCAGCATTTT CASSEIVRDQPQHF
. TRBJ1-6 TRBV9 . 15 TGTGCCAGCAGCGTAGCTCAGGCGGGGAATTCACCCCTCCACTTT CASSVAQAGNSPLHF
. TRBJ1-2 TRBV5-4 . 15 TGTGCCAGCAGCTTGGCGGGGGACAAGGGCTATGGCTACACCTTC CASSLAGDKGYGYTF
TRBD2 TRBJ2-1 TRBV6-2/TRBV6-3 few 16 TGTGCCAGCAGTCTAGGACTAGCGGGGTTACAGAATGAGCAGTTCTTC CASSLGLAGLQNEQFF
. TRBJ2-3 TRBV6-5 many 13 TGTGCCAGCAGTTACCGACAGCATGATACGCAGTATTTT CASSYRQHDTQYF
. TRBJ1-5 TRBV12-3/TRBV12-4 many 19 TGTGCCAGCAGTTTAAGTTGGGGTTCGGCGCCCCCGAAGGATCAGCCCCAGCATTTT CASSLSWGSAPPKDQPQHF
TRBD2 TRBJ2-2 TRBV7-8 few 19 TGTGCCAGCAGCATTTACAGGGTTTTAGGAGCGGGGGTGCCCGGGGAGCTGTTTTTT CASSIYRVLGAGVPGELFF
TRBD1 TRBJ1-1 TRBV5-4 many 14 TGTGCCAGCAGTCCGACAGGGCAGGGTAGTGAAGCTTTCTTT CASSPTGQGSEAFF
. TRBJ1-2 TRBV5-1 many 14 TGCGCCAGCAGCTTGGACGGCACAGAATATGGCTACACCTTC CASSLDGTEYGYTF
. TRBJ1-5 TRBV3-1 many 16 TGTGCCAGCAGCCAAGATGCAAGGGGTGGCAATCAGCCCCAGCATTTT CASSQDARGGNQPQHF
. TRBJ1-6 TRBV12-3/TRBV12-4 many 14 TGTGCCAGCAGTTTCCAGGGAGGAAATTCACCCCTCCACTTT CASSFQGGNSPLHF
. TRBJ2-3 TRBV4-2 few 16 TGTGCCAGCAGGCCGGGACAAACGGAGAGCACAGATACGCAGTATTTT CASRPGQTESTDTQYF
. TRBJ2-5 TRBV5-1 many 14 TGCGCCAGCAGCTCCACGTCAGGCGAAGAGACCCAGTACTTC CASSSTSGEETQYF
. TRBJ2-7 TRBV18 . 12 TGTGCCAGCTCACCCGAGGGGTACGAGCAGTACTTC CASSPEGYEQYF
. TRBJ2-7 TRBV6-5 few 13 TGTGCCAGCAGTCGGAACGGGGACGGGGAGCAGTACTTC CASSRNGDGEQYF
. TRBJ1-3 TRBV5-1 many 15 TGCGCCAGCAGCTTGGTTCCGGGGAGCGGAAACACCATATATTTT CASSLVPGSGNTIYF
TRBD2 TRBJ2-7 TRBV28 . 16 TGTGCCAGCAGTCCGCCTTTTAGCGGGGGCGTATACGAGCAGTACTTC CASSPPFSGGVYEQYF
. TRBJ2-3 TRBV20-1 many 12 TGCAGCACTCTACTTCCCACAGATACGCAGTATTTT CSTLLPTDTQYF
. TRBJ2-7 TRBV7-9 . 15 TGTGCCAGCAGTCCCCCCGGACATAACTTGCGCGAGCAGTACTTC CASSPPGHNLREQYF
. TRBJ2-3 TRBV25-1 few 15 TGTGCCAGCAGTTCCGCGCTTACTAGCACAGATACGCAGTATTTT CASSSALTSTDTQYF
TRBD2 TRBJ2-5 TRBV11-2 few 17 TGTGCCAGCAGCTTACCCCCTAGCGGGGGACCCCAAGAGACCCAGTACTTC CASSLPPSGGPQETQYF
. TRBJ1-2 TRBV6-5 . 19 TGTGCCAGCAGTTACTCGGTATTCTCAGAGGCCAGATCTAACTATGGCTACACCTTC CASSYSVFSEARSNYGYTF
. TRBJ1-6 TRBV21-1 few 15 TGTGCCAGCAGCAGCGCAGGGGGGGCCAACTCACCCCTCCACTTT CASSSAGGANSPLHF
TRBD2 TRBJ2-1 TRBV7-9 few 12 TGTGCCAGCAGCTTATGGGGGGGTGAGCAGTTCTTC CASSLWGGEQFF
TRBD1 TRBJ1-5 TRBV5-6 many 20 TGTGCCAGCAGCTTGTATGCGGACAGGCAAACATACCAGAGCAATCAGCCCCAGCATTTT CASSLYADRQTYQSNQPQHF
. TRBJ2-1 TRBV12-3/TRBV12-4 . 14 TGTGCCAGCAGTTTAGTTGGACGCGGGGCTAGGCAGTTCTTC CASSLVGRGARQFF
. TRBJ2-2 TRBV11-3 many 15 TGTGCCAGCAGCTTGACCGCGGAGGGTACCGGGGAGCTGTTTTTT CASSLTAEGTGELFF
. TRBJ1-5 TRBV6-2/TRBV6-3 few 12 TGTGCCAGCACTGACCGTTATCAGCCCCAGCATTTT CASTDRYQPQHF
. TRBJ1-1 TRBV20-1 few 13 TGCAGTGCTAGTGTGGGGATAGGCACTGAAGCTTTCTTT CSASVGIGTEAFF